The clone carrying this T cell receptor beta chain turned up a few times. Enrollment of patients from Seattle took place during active infection, with longitudinal follow-up. Per the study methods: The assay estimated nucleated cells by amplifying reference gene primers. Some clones are missing from TCRdb's copy, which holds only in-frame ones; the method was immunoSEQ multiplex PCR. V, J and clone size are those of that table, while D and trimming were read from the DNA. Found here are tens of thousands of clones, around 85% of them singletons; the top ten hold 2.5% to 3.5%. CDR1 MNHEY and CDR2 SVGEGT come from the germline V gene. Trimming cost V 6 bases and J 8 bases, with 16 bases left between them. The CDR3 is 13 amino acids. This specimen comes from a study of blood T cell repertoires in COVID-19. Study overall: Researchers got acute and convalescent COVID-19 samples from the United States, Italy and Spain. T cells, B-cell-depleted T cells, or PBMCs supplied cDNA or gDNA.

The receptor was isolated from a woman over 75 with COVID-19, enrolled during active disease. The V gene is TRBV6-2 or TRBV6-3, the J gene TRBJ1-1, with D possibly being TRBD1 (5 bases). The sequenced sample consisted of peripheral blood. CDR3 residues: CASSDLGRKEAFF. The CDR3 DNA reads as TGTGCCAGCAGCGACTTGGGGCGGAAGGAAGCTTTCTTT.